This T cell receptor (beta chain) was found in a study of T cells after yellow fever vaccination. In the case of this clonotype: Its specificity is unknown.

Notes on the study in general: Abundant clonotypes (contaminants from the bulk population) could be present in FACS-sorted repertoires.

Germline loops: CDR1 SGHRS, CDR2 YFSETQ. This CDR3 spans 15 amino acids. The V end was cut by 5 bases, the J end by 6 bases, with 17 bases between. TCRdb recomputed calls from the 5' RACE reads with MiXCR, one row per CDR3 protein. The sample has about 340,000 distinct CDR3 sequences; about an eighth are singletons. This sequence joins TRBV5-1 and TRBJ2-2; TRBD1 might be the D (6 bases). The origin of this receptor is a man younger than 30 who received the YFV17D yellow fever vaccine. The sample here was CD4+ T cells sorted from PBMCs, taken 15 days after the yellow fever booster vaccination. CDR3 in amino acids: CASSSGAAAAGELFF. CDR3 DNA: TGCGCCAGCAGTTCAGGGGCCGCCGCGGCCGGGGAGCTGTTTTTT.